This T cell receptor (beta chain) was captured by sequencing in a study of blood T cells in healthy people across ages. In the case of this clonotype: Its target is not known.

The CDR3 consists of 16 residues. CDR1 is MGHRA and CDR2 is YSYEKL in the germline V gene. The V and J ends lost 1 base and 4 bases respectively, with 14 bases between them. Combining a sample-barcoded 5' primer with a J-beta primer mix, a second PCR ran for about 6 to 12 cycles. The template-switch adaptor was a 5' adaptor with 12 random nucleotides. It tagged each cDNA molecule. TCRdb used MiXCR to reprocess the 5' RACE reads, holding one entry per CDR3 protein. The sample holds approximately 1.5 million distinct CDR3 sequences, roughly 30% seen once. Overall study findings and caveats: Relative to aged donors, long-lived donors carried more naive CD4+ cells and displayed higher diversity. Across the age range, TCR beta diversity per million T cells fell in a roughly linear way.

The source material was blood. This clonotype was obtained from a woman in her twenties or thirties in good health. The V and J genes are TRBV4-1 and TRBJ1-5, with D possibly matching TRBD1 (5 bases). This CDR3 reads CASSQGLAGKNQPQHF. The CDR3 DNA follows: TGCGCCAGCAGCCAAGGGTTGGCAGGGAAAAATCAGCCCCAGCATTTT.